This TCR beta chain was profiled in a study of blood T cells in healthy people across ages. Study outcomes and limitations: Diversity was higher, and naive CD4+ cells more numerous, in long-lived donors than in aged donors.

A sample-barcoded 5' primer and a J-beta primer mix were used in a second PCR of about 6 to 11 cycles. TCRdb reprocessed the 5' RACE reads with MiXCR, giving one entry per CDR3 protein. The sample holds under 800,000 distinct CDR3 sequences, 40% to 45% seen once. The CDR3 spans 12 residues. The germline CDR1 and CDR2 sequences are SGDLS and YYNGEE. Trimming stripped 3 bases from V and 5 bases from J, with 7 bases between. Every sample gave at least 5.5 micrograms of total RNA when it was extracted. Notes on this clonotype: What it binds is not known.

Sequenced input: blood. This chain uses TRBV9 with TRBJ2-3; D is perhaps TRBD1 (6 bases). The TCR was taken from a woman in her sixties in good health. Written as DNA, the CDR3 is TGTGCCAGCAGCGCACAGGGAGATACGCAGTATTTT. It encodes CASSAQGDTQYF.